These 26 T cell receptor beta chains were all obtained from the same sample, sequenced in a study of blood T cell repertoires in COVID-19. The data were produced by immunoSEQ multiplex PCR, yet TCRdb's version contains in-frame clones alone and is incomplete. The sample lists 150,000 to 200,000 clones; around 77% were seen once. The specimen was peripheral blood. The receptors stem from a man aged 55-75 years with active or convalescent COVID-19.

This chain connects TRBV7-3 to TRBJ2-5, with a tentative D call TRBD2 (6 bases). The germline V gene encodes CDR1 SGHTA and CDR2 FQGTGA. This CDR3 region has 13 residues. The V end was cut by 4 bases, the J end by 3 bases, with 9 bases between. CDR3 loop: CASSSGDEETQYF. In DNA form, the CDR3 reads TGTGCCAGCAGCTCGGGGGACGAAGAGACCCAGTACTTC.

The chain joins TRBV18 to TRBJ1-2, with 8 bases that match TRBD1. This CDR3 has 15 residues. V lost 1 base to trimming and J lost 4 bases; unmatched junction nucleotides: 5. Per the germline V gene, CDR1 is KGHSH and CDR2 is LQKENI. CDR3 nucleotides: TGTGCCAGCTCACCACAGACAGGGGAAGGCTATGGCTACACCTTC. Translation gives CASSPQTGEGYGYTF. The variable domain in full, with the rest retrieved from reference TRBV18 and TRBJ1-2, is NAGVMQNPRHLVRRRGQEARLRCSPMKGHSHVYWYRQLPEEGLKFMVYLQKENIIDESGMPKERFSAEFPKEGPSILRIQQVVRGDSAAYFCASSPQTGEGYGYTFGSGTRLTVV.

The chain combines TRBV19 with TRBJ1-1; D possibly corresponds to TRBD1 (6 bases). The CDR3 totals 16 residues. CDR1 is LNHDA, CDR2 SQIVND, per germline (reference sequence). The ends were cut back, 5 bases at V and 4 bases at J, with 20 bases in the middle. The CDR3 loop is CASSQKRGGTITEAFF. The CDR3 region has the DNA TGTGCCAGTAGTCAGAAGCGGGGGGGCACGATCACTGAAGCTTTCTTT.

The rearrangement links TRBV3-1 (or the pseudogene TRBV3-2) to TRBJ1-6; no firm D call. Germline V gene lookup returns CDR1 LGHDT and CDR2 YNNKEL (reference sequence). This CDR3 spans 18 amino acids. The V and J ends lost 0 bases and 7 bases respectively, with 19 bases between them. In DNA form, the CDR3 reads TGTGCCAGCAGCCAAGATATAGTAGGCCCCGGAGGCAATTCACCCCTCCACTTT. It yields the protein CASSQDIVGPGGNSPLHF.

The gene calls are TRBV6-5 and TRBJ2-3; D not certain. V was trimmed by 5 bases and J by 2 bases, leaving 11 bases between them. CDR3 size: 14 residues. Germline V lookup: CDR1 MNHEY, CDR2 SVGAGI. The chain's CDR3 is CASSQNSYTDTQYF. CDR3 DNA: TGTGCCAGCAGTCAAAACAGTTACACAGATACGCAGTATTTT.

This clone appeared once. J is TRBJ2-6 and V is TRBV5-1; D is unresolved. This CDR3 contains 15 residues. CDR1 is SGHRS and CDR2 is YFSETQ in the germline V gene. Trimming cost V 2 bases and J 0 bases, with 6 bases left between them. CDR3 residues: CASSLLSSGANVLTF. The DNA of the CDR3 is TGCGCCAGCAGCTTACTGAGCTCTGGGGCCAACGTCCTGACTTTC.

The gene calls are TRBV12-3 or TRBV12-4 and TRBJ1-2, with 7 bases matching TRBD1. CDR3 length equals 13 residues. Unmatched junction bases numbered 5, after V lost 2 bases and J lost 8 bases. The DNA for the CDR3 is TGTGCCAGCAGTTTATACAGGGGTATCGGCTACACCTTC. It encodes CASSLYRGIGYTF.

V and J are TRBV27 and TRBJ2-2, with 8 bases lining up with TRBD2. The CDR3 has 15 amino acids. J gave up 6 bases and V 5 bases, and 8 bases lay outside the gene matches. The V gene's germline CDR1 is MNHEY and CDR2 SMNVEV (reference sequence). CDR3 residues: CASSLPSGSAGELFF. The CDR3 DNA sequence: TGTGCCAGCAGTCTCCCCAGCGGGAGTGCCGGGGAGCTGTTTTTT.

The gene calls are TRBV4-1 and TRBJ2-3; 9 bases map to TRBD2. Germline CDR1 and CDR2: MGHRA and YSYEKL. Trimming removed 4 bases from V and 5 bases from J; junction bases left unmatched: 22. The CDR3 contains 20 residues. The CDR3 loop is CASSLRPGLALGSNQDTQYF. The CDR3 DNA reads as TGCGCCAGCAGCCTTAGGCCGGGACTAGCATTGGGGTCGAATCAAGATACGCAGTATTTT.

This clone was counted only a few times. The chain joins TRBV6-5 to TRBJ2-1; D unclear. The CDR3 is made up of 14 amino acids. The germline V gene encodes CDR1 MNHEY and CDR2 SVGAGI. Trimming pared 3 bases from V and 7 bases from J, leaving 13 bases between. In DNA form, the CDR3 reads TGTGCCAGCAGTTATAGCCCGGAATTGAATGAGCAGTTCTTC. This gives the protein CASSYSPELNEQFF.

Here the CDR3 reads CASSESFSTGELFF. The CDR3 DNA reads TGTGCCAGCAGTGAATCTTTCTCCACCGGGGAGCTGTTTTTT. V gene TRBV2 combines with J gene TRBJ2-2; no clear D. V lost 2 bases and J 4 bases, leaving 8 bases between the germline ends. The CDR3 extends over 14 amino acids. CDR1 is SNHLY, CDR2 FYNNEI, per germline.

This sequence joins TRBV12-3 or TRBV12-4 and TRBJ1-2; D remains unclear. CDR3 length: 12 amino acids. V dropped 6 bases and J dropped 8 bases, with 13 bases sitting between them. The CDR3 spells CASSRAVEGYTF. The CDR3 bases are TGTGCCAGCAGCCGAGCGGTGGAGGGCTACACCTTC.

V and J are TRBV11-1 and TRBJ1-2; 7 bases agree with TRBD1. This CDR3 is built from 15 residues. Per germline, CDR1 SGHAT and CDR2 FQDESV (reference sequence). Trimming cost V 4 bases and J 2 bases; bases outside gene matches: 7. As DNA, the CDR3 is TGTGCCAGCAGCTCTCGGACAGGCTGGAACTATGGCTACACCTTC. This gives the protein CASSSRTGWNYGYTF.

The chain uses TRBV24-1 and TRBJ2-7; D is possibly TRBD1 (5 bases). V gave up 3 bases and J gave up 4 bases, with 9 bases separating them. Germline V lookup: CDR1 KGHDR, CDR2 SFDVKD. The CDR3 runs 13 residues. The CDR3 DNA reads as TGTGCCACCAGTGATCAATACAGGTACGAGCAGTACTTC. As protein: CATSDQYRYEQYF.

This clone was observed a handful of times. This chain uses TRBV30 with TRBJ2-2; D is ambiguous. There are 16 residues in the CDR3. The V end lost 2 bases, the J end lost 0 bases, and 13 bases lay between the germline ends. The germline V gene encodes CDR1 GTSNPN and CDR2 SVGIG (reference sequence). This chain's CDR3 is CAWSRHPRPNTGELFF. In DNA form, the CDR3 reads TGTGCCTGGAGTCGTCACCCCAGGCCGAACACCGGGGAGCTGTTTTTT.

Here the CDR3 reads CASSRPGVYQPQHF. In DNA, the CDR3 is TGTGCCAGCAGCCGTCCCGGGGTTTATCAGCCCCAGCATTTT. The chain joins TRBV28 to TRBJ1-5; no reliable D call. Germline V CDR1 and CDR2: MDHEN, SYDVKM. The CDR3 has 14 residues. Trimming took 6 bases from V and 5 from J, leaving 14 bases between them.

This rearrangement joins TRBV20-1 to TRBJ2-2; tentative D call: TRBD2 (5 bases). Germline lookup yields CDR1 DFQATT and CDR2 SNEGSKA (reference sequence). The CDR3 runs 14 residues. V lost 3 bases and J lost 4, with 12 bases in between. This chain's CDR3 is CSASGEPPTGELFF. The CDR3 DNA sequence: TGCAGTGCTAGTGGGGAGCCCCCCACCGGGGAGCTGTTTTTT.

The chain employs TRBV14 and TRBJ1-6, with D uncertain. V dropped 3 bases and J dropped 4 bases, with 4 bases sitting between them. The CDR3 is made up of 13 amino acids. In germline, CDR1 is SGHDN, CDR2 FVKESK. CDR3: CASSHGYNSPLHF. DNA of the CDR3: TGTGCCAGCAGCCACGGGTATAATTCACCCCTCCACTTT. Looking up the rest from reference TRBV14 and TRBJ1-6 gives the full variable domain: EAGVTQFPSHSVIEKGQTVTLRCDPISGHDNLYWYRRVMGKEIKFLLHFVKESKQDESGMPNNRFLAERTGGTYSTLKVQPAELEDSGVYFCASSHGYNSPLHFGNGTRLTVT.

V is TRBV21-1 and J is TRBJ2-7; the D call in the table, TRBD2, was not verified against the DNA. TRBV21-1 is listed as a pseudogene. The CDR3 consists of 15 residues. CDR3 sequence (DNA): TGTGCCAGCAGCCGCTTCCGGGGGAATCCCTACGAGCAGTACTTC. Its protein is CASSRFRGNPYEQYF.

The CDR3 DNA reads as TGCGCCAGCAGCCAAGCTGGAGGTACCTATGGCTACACCTTC. It codes for CASSQAGGTYGYTF. V gene TRBV4-3 combines with J gene TRBJ1-2; the D is unclear. The CDR3 spans 14 residues. In germline, CDR1 is LGHNA, CDR2 YSLEER. The V gene lost 1 base and the J gene lost 4 bases, with 10 bases spanning the gap.

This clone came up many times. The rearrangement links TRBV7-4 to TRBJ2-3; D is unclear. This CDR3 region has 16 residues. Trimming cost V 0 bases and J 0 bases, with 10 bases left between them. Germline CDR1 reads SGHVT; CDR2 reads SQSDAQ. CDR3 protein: CASSLARLHSTDTQYF. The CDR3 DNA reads TGTGCCAGCAGCTTAGCGCGGCTACATAGCACAGATACGCAGTATTTT.

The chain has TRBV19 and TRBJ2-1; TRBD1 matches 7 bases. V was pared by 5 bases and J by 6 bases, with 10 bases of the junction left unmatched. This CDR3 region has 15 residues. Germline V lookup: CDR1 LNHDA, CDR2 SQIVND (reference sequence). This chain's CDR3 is CASSSPGQSFNEQFF. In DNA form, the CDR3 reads TGTGCCAGTAGTTCTCCGGGACAGTCTTTCAATGAGCAGTTCTTC.

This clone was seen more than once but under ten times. CDR3 DNA: TGTGCCATCAGTGAGTTGGGGGGGGATCAGCCCCAGCATTTT. Translation: CAISELGGDQPQHF. The chain couples TRBV10-3 to TRBJ1-5, with D perhaps TRBD1 (5 bases). CDR3 length: 14 amino acids. From germline, CDR1 is ENHRY and CDR2 SYGVKD. V gave up 1 base and J gave up 5 bases, with 9 bases separating them.

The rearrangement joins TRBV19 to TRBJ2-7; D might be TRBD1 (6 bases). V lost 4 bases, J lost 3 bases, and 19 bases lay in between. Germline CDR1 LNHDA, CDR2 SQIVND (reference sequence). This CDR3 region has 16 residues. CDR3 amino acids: CASSTQAGQPGYEQYF. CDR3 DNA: TGTGCCAGTAGTACCCAGGCCGGACAGCCGGGCTACGAGCAGTACTTC.

The DNA for the CDR3 is TGTGCCAGTGCCGCAGGGGAAAAACTGTTTTTT. Residues: CASAAGEKLFF. The chain combines TRBV19 with TRBJ1-4; possibly TRBD1 for D (5 bases). This CDR3 comprises 11 residues. CDR1 is LNHDA, CDR2 SQIVND, per germline (reference sequence). The V end was cut by 8 bases, the J end by 8 bases, with 9 bases between.

In nucleotides, the CDR3 is TGTGCCAGCTCACCGGGACAGGGGAGTAGCGAAAAACTGTTTTTT. Encoded protein: CASSPGQGSSEKLFF. The chain has TRBV18 and TRBJ1-4; 10 bases line up with TRBD1. Germline lookup yields CDR1 KGHSH and CDR2 LQKENI. This CDR3 is 15 amino acids long. Trimming at V came to 3 bases and at J to 8 bases, leaving 6 bases not matched to a gene.